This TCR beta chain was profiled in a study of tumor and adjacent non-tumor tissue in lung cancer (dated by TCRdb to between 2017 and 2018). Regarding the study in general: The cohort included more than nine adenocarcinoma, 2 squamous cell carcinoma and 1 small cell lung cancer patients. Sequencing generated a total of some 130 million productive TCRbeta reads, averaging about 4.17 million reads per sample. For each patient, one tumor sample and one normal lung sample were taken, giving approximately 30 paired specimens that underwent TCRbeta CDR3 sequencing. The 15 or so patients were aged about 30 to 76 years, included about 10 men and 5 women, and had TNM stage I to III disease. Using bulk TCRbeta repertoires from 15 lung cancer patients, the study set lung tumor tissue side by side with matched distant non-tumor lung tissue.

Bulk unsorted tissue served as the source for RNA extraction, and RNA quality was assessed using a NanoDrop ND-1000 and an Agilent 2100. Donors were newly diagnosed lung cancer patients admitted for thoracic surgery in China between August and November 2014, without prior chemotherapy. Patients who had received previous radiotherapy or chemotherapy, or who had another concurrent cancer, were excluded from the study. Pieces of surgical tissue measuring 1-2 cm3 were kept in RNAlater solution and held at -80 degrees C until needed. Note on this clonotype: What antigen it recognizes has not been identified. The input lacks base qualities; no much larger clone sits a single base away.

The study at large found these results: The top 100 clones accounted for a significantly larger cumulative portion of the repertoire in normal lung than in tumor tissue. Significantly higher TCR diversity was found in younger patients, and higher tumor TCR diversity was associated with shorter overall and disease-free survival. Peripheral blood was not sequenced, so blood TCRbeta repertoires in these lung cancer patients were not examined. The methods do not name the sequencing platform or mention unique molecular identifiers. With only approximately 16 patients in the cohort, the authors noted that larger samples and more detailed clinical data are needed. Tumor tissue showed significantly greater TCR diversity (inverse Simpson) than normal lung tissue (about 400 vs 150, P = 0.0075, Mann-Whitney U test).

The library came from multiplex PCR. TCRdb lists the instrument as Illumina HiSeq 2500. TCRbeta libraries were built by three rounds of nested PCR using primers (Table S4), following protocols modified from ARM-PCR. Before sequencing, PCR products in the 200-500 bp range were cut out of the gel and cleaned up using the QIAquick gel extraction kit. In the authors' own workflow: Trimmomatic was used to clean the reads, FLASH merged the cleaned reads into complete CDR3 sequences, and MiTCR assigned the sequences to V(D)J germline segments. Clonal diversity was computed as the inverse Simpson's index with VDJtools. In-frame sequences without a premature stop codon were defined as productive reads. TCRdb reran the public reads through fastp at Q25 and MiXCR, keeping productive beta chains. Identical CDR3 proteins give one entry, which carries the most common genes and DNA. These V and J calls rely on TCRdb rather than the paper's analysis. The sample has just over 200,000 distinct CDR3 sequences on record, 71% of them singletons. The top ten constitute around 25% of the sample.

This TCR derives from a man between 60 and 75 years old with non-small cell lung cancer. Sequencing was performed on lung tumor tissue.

For the CDR3, the sequence is CSARGIVKNTGELFF. The DNA is TGCAGTGCTAGGGGGATAGTCAAGAACACCGGGGAGCTGTTTTTT. In this chain, TRBV20-1 is recombined with TRBJ2-2; the D gene cannot be resolved reliably. From its cysteine to its phenylalanine, the CDR3 spans 15 amino acids. Here the CDR3 DNA is all that survives: 45 bases in frame from base 1. V loses 3 bases, J loses 1 base, and the germline ends lie 12 bases apart. CDR1 is given as DFQATT and CDR2 as SNEGSKA, both from the germline V gene (reference sequence).